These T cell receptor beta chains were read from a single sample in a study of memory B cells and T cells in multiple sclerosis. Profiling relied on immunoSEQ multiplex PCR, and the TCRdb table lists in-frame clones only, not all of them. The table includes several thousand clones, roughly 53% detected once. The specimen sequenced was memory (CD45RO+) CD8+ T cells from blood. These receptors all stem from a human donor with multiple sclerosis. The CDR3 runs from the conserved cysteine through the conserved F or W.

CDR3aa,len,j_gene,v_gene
CATSRGGGSTDTQYF,15,TRBJ2-3,TRBV15
CASSLDRGYALPGELFF,17,TRBJ2-2,TRBV11-2
CASSNSGSGNEQFF,14,TRBJ2-1,TRBV11-2
CASSLWSAGGSGRNSPLHF,19,TRBJ1-6,TRBV7-8
CASSEWVSGDEQYF,14,TRBJ2-7,TRBV2
CASRTEQGKYGYTF,14,TRBJ1-2,TRBV2
CASSPRGQGYYEQYF,15,TRBJ2-7,TRBV13
CARSSRDRGHEQYF,14,TRBJ2-7,TRBV5-3
CASSPGGPNEQFF,13,TRBJ2-1,TRBV9
CASSDSSQGVSQPQHF,16,TRBJ1-5,TRBV6-1
CASSYNGGQETQYF,14,TRBJ2-5,TRBV6-6
CAAGTPNTEAFF,12,TRBJ1-1,TRBV25-1